One and the same sample provided the 32 T cell receptor beta chains below, sequenced in a study of shared clonotypes between healthy human individuals. Produced via immunoSEQ multiplex PCR; TCRdb's table is partial and in-frame only. The table has approximately 470,000 clones, around four fifths seen once. Source material: PBMCs. These receptors were taken from a woman aged 40 to 49 in good health. Some clones in this sample may be carry-over from other donors' samples.

The genes are TRBV10-3 and TRBJ1-2; D is possibly TRBD1 (5 bases). This CDR3 is built from 14 residues. V dropped 4 bases and J dropped 1 base, with 10 bases sitting between them. Germline lookup yields CDR1 ENHRY and CDR2 SYGVKD. In DNA form, the CDR3 reads TGTGCCATCAGTGGCGACAGAGATAACTATGGCTACACCTTC. Its translation is CAISGDRDNYGYTF.

A remark on this clone: This may arise from a read error, as a much more abundant clone is one base away. The V gene is TRBV29-1, the J gene TRBJ2-2; 12 bases align to TRBD2. Germline CDR1 and CDR2: SQVTM and ANQGSEA. With V trimmed by 6 bases and J by 7 bases, 6 bases remained unmatched. CDR3 length: 14 residues. The CDR3 coding sequence is TGCAGCGTCGGCGGACTAGCGGGGATCGGGGAGCTGTTTTTT. The encoded protein is CSVGGLAGIGELFF.

This chain connects TRBV30 to TRBJ2-5, with unresolved D. With the DNA end fitting TRBJ2-7 better, the J assignment may be wrong. CDR1 is GTSNPN, CDR2 SVGIG, per germline (reference sequence). The CDR3 runs to 15 residues. CDR3 sequence: CAWSVFRRLSYEQYF. As DNA, the CDR3 is TGTGCCTGGAGTGTATTCCGGCGCCTCTCCTACGAGCAGTACTTC.

V is TRBV5-4 and J is TRBJ1-4; no definite D call. The CDR3 totals 16 residues. The germline V gene has CDR1 SGHNT and CDR2 YYREEE (reference sequence). Trimming took off 0 bases at V and 8 bases at J, with 17 bases between the two ends. CDR3 in amino acids: CASSLGGVGLGEKLFF. The CDR3, as DNA: TGTGCCAGCAGCTTGGGGGGTGTTGGTCTTGGAGAAAAACTGTTTTTT.

This chain joins TRBV18 and TRBJ1-4, with 7 bases that match TRBD1. V shed 3 bases and J 6 bases; nucleotides not matched to a gene: 7. There are 15 residues in the CDR3. Germline CDR1 and CDR2: KGHSH and LQKENI. In DNA, the CDR3 is TGTGCCAGCTCACCGGGTACACAGGGGTATGAAAAACTGTTTTTT. Translated, it gives CASSPGTQGYEKLFF.

J is TRBJ2-7 and V is TRBV19; 13 bases line up with TRBD2. CDR3 size: 20 residues. Germline CDR1 is LNHDA and CDR2 is SQIVND (reference sequence). Trimming cost V 5 bases and J 0 bases; bases outside gene matches: 16. The CDR3, as DNA: TGTGCCAGTAGTGAGTCGGGACTAGCGGGATCCTGGGCCTCCTCCTACGAGCAGTACTTC. This sequence encodes CASSESGLAGSWASSYEQYF.

The chain uses TRBV28 and TRBJ2-2, with D perhaps matching TRBD2 (6 bases). In germline, CDR1 is MDHEN, CDR2 SYDVKM. CDR3 length: 14 amino acids. V lost 5 bases and J lost 6, with 13 bases in between. The CDR3 nucleotides are TGTGCCAGCAGTCTACGGAGGGCCTCCGGGGAGCTGTTTTTT. As protein: CASSLRRASGELFF.

The chain uses TRBV27 and TRBJ2-1; D remains unclear. V was trimmed by 6 bases and J by 0 bases, leaving 9 bases between them. The CDR3 runs to 14 residues. CDR1 is MNHEY, CDR2 SMNVEV, per germline (reference sequence). Written as DNA, the CDR3 is TGTGCCAGCAGGGCTGTTAGCTCCTACAATGAGCAGTTCTTC. This encodes CASRAVSSYNEQFF.

The V and J genes are TRBV11-2 and TRBJ2-7, with unresolved D. CDR3 size: 13 residues. Germline V lookup: CDR1 SGHAT, CDR2 FQNNGV. Trimming took off 1 base at V and 3 bases at J, with 7 bases between the two ends. The chain's CDR3 is CASSLARRYEQYF. CDR3 in DNA: TGTGCCAGCAGCTTAGCCCGGCGCTACGAGCAGTACTTC.

The chain employs TRBV30 and TRBJ2-1; D gene ambiguous. The CDR3 is 13 residues long. The germline CDR1 and CDR2 sequences are GTSNPN and SVGIG (reference sequence). The ends were cut back, 3 bases at V and 4 bases at J, with 10 bases in the middle. CDR3 in DNA: TGTGCCTGGAGATCGAGAGATTACAATGAGCAGTTCTTC. It is translated as CAWRSRDYNEQFF.

V is TRBV1 and J is TRBJ1-2. TRBV1 counts as a pseudogene. The CDR3 runs 13 residues. CDR3 region: CASIVRKTYGYTF. For the CDR3, the DNA is TGCGCCAGCATTGTGCGGAAGACCTATGGCTACACCTTC.

Only a few counts were recorded for this clone. The J gene is TRBJ2-3, the V gene TRBV9; perhaps TRBD1 as D (7 bases). The CDR3 is made up of 17 amino acids. The germline V gene has CDR1 SGDLS and CDR2 YYNGEE. Deletions cut 3 bases from V and 2 bases from J, with 19 bases between. The CDR3 region is CASSESAGQTFTDTQYF. The CDR3, as DNA: TGTGCCAGCAGCGAGAGTGCGGGACAGACTTTCACAGATACGCAGTATTTT.

This chain joins TRBV7-2 and TRBJ2-3; 7 nucleotides line up with TRBD2. The CDR3 spans 15 residues. The junction had 7 bases not matched to a gene; V was cut back by 1 base and J by 6 bases. Germline loops: CDR1 SGHTA, CDR2 FQGNSA. The chain's CDR3 is CASSLVGGEGDTQYF. CDR3 in DNA: TGTGCCAGCAGCTTAGTTGGAGGGGAGGGGGATACGCAGTATTTT.

A few counts support this clone. This sequence joins TRBV7-2 and TRBJ2-3; D ambiguous. This CDR3 is 14 amino acids long. V was clipped by 5 bases and J by 1 base, with 10 bases between them. Germline CDR1 is SGHTA and CDR2 is FQGNSA. The CDR3 loop is CASSLRPGTDTQYF. In DNA, the CDR3 is TGTGCCAGCAGCCTCCGCCCCGGCACAGATACGCAGTATTTT.

This sequence joins TRBV7-9 and TRBJ2-7; TRBD2 matches 8 bases. The CDR3 length is 16 residues. V was clipped by 5 bases and J by 4 bases; unmatched bases: 13. Germline-derived CDR1 and CDR2 are SEHNR and FQNEAQ (reference sequence). The CDR3, as DNA: TGTGCCAGCAGCCCCCGGGGGGGCGGTCTAAGTTACGAGCAGTACTTC. The encoded protein is CASSPRGGGLSYEQYF.

In its sample, this clone was seen once. The J gene is TRBJ2-3, the V gene TRBV7-9, with D hard to call. The CDR3 consists of 16 residues. CDR1 SEHNR and CDR2 FQNEAQ come from the germline V gene (reference sequence). V was shortened by 3 bases and J by 2 bases, with 15 bases between the two germline ends. The CDR3 sequence: CASSFLDRTHTDTQYF. The CDR3 nucleotides read TGTGCCAGCAGCTTTCTCGATAGGACCCACACAGATACGCAGTATTTT. Full variable domain (remainder filled in from reference TRBV7-9 and TRBJ2-3): DTGVSQNPRHKITKRGQNVTFRCDPISEHNRLYWYRQTLGQGPEFLTYFQNEAQLEKSRLLSDRFSAERPKGSFSTLEIQRTEQGDSAMYLCASSFLDRTHTDTQYFGPGTRLTVL.

The rearrangement links TRBV4-1 to TRBJ1-5; D is undetermined. The CDR3 sequence is 13 residues long. Trimming removed 2 bases from V and 6 bases from J, with 8 bases in between. CDR1 is MGHRA, CDR2 YSYEKL, per germline. For the CDR3, the DNA is TGCGCCAGCAGCCAACCGGGAGGTCAGCCCCAGCATTTT. This translates into CASSQPGGQPQHF.

The genes are TRBV2 and TRBJ1-4, with 7 bases lining up with TRBD1. The length of the CDR3 is 14 residues. CDR1 SNHLY and CDR2 FYNNEI come from the germline V gene. V was pared by 7 bases and J by 7 bases, with 9 bases of the junction left unmatched. CDR3 protein: CASKDTGVGEKLFF. In DNA, the CDR3 is TGTGCCAGCAAGGATACAGGGGTTGGTGAAAAACTGTTTTTT.

The J gene is TRBJ2-1, the V gene TRBV4-1, with 8 bases lining up with TRBD2. V was clipped by 3 bases and J by 3 bases; unmatched bases: 10. From germline, CDR1 is MGHRA and CDR2 YSYEKL. The CDR3 loop spans 17 amino acids. The CDR3, as DNA: TGCGCCAGCAGCCACGCTCTGGCGGGAGGCTACTACAATGAGCAGTTCTTC. The encoded protein is CASSHALAGGYYNEQFF.

V is TRBV2 and J is TRBJ2-3, with 10 bases that match TRBD2. V was pared by 2 bases and J by 1 base, with 6 bases of the junction left unmatched. The germline CDR1 and CDR2 sequences are SNHLY and FYNNEI. The CDR3 totals 17 residues. CDR3 region: CASSESSGSSGTDTQYF. CDR3 DNA sequence: TGTGCCAGCAGTGAATCTAGCGGGAGCTCGGGCACAGATACGCAGTATTTT.

The chain combines TRBV4-2 with TRBJ2-5; the D gene is possibly TRBD1 (6 bases). V was trimmed by 0 bases and J by 2 bases, leaving 13 bases between them. Germline V gene lookup returns CDR1 LGHNA and CDR2 YNFKEQ. The CDR3 is 16 residues long. The CDR3 DNA sequence: TGTGCCAGCAGCCAAGATTACCGGACAGATCAAGAGACCCAGTACTTC. This sequence encodes CASSQDYRTDQETQYF.

The CDR3 is CASSPLEGPGELFF. The CDR3 DNA follows: TGCGCCAGCAGCCCGTTGGAGGGGCCCGGGGAGCTGTTTTTT. The rearrangement uses TRBV5-1 and TRBJ2-2; maybe TRBD2 (6 bases). Germline lookup yields CDR1 SGHRS and CDR2 YFSETQ. Trimming took off 4 bases at V and 6 bases at J, with 13 bases between the two ends. The CDR3 totals 14 residues. The complete variable domain, with remaining parts taken from reference TRBV5-1 and TRBJ2-2, reads KAGVTQTPRYLIKTRGQQVTLSCSPISGHRSVSWYQQTPGQGLQFLFEYFSETQRNKGNFPGRFSGRQFSNSRSEMNVSTLELGDSALYLCASSPLEGPGELFFGEGSRLTVL.

J is TRBJ2-7 and V is TRBV25-1; no reliable D call. CDR1 MGHDK and CDR2 SYGVNS come from the germline V gene. The germline V and J ends were trimmed by 6 bases and 5 bases, with 11 bases remaining between them. The CDR3 extends over 12 amino acids. The CDR3 spells CASRGFPNEQYF. The DNA for the CDR3 is TGTGCCAGCAGGGGGTTTCCCAACGAGCAGTACTTC.

The chain joins TRBV15 to TRBJ1-1; D remains unclear. This CDR3 contains 16 residues. Germline V CDR1 and CDR2: LNHNV, YYDKDF (reference sequence). V was pared by 6 bases and J by 3 bases, with 20 bases between. The CDR3 region has the DNA TGTGCCACCAGTCATTGGGCCACTGAAATATACACTGAAGCTTTCTTT. It encodes CATSHWATEIYTEAFF.

The V call is TRBV19, the J call TRBJ1-1; D unclear. The germline CDR1 and CDR2 sequences are LNHDA and SQIVND (reference sequence). V dropped 0 bases and J dropped 3 bases, with 8 bases sitting between them. The CDR3 is 14 residues long. CDR3 sequence (DNA): TGTGCCAGTAGTATAGAAGGTTGGGACACTGAAGCTTTCTTT. It translates to CASSIEGWDTEAFF.

The chain joins TRBV18 to TRBJ1-5, with unresolved D. Germline CDR1 reads KGHSH; CDR2 reads LQKENI. The CDR3 spans 13 residues. Between the trimmed V and J ends, which lost 4 bases and 0 bases, there was a span of 4 bases. As DNA, the CDR3 is TGTGCCAGCTCACTTGATAGCAATCAGCCCCAGCATTTT. Amino acids: CASSLDSNQPQHF. The complete variable domain, with remaining parts taken from reference TRBV18 and TRBJ1-5, reads NAGVMQNPRHLVRRRGQEARLRCSPMKGHSHVYWYRQLPEEGLKFMVYLQKENIIDESGMPKERFSAEFPKEGPSILRIQQVVRGDSAAYFCASSLDSNQPQHFGDGTRLSIL.

Remarks on this clone: This sequence is one base from a far larger clone and is likely a read error. V is TRBV6-6 and J is TRBJ2-2; unclear D gene. The V gene lost 7 bases and the J gene lost 2 bases, with 14 bases spanning the gap. The CDR3 contains 15 residues. The germline CDR1 and CDR2 sequences are MNHNY and SVGAGI (reference sequence). The CDR3 region is CASTNAQTNTGELFF. CDR3 coding DNA: TGTGCCAGCACCAACGCACAGACCAACACCGGGGAGCTGTTTTTT.

This clone was observed a handful of times. The chain has TRBV27 and TRBJ1-5, with D perhaps TRBD1 (6 bases). The V end lost 8 bases, the J end lost 6 bases, and 11 bases lay between the germline ends. There are 12 residues in the CDR3. Looked up from germline, CDR1 is MNHEY and CDR2 is SMNVEV (reference sequence). The CDR3 DNA is TGTGCCAGCCGCCTAGGGGGTCAGCCCCAGCATTTT. It specifies CASRLGGQPQHF.

The chain employs TRBV11-2 and TRBJ2-3; either TRBD1 or TRBD2 may fit D (7 bases each). The germline gives CDR1 SGHAT, CDR2 FQNNGV. V shed 5 bases and J shed 2 bases, with 11 bases lying between them. The CDR3 sequence is 14 residues long. CDR3 residues: CASSQGGVTDTQYF. Here the CDR3 DNA reads TGTGCCAGCAGCCAGGGGGGGGTCACAGATACGCAGTATTTT.

This chain connects TRBV28 to TRBJ2-5; D is tentatively TRBD1 or TRBD2 (5 bases each). Germline CDR1 and CDR2: MDHEN and SYDVKM. CDR3 length: 15 residues. The V gene lost 6 bases and the J gene lost 1 base, with 15 bases spanning the gap. The CDR3 here is CASRTGWGIQETQYF. For the CDR3, the DNA is TGTGCCAGCAGGACCGGGTGGGGGATCCAAGAGACCCAGTACTTC. Supplemented by reference TRBV28 and TRBJ2-5, the full variable domain reads DVKVTQSSRYLVKRTGEKVFLECVQDMDHENMFWYRQDPGLGLRLIYFSYDVKMKEKGDIPEGYSVSREKKERFSLILESASTNQTSMYLCASRTGWGIQETQYFGPGTRLLVL.

V and J are TRBV7-9 and TRBJ1-5, with TRBD1 as a possible D gene (5 bases). Germline V gene lookup returns CDR1 SEHNR and CDR2 FQNEAQ (reference sequence). CDR3 size: 16 residues. Trimming removed 5 bases from V and 0 bases from J, with 14 bases in between. CDR3 DNA sequence: TGTGCCAGCAGCCTCCAGGGCGGGTATAGCAATCAGCCCCAGCATTTT. It is translated as CASSLQGGYSNQPQHF. The full variable domain, rest sourced from reference TRBV7-9 and TRBJ1-5, is DTGVSQNPRHKITKRGQNVTFRCDPISEHNRLYWYRQTLGQGPEFLTYFQNEAQLEKSRLLSDRFSAERPKGSFSTLEIQRTEQGDSAMYLCASSLQGGYSNQPQHFGDGTRLSIL.

The chain combines TRBV5-1 with TRBJ1-1; D is ambiguous. V lost 0 bases and J 4 bases, leaving 16 bases between the germline ends. CDR1 is SGHRS and CDR2 is YFSETQ in the germline V gene. The CDR3 is 16 residues long. The CDR3 DNA sequence: TGCGCCAGCAGCTTGGTTCCGGGATTTAGGTTCACTGAAGCTTTCTTT. Protein product: CASSLVPGFRFTEAFF.